These T cell receptor beta chains were read from a single sample in a study of cytomegalovirus exposure and HLA in healthy donors. TCRdb's table, derived via immunoSEQ multiplex PCR, lists solely in-frame clones and lacks some. The data hold 150,000 or so clones, with 70% to 80% observed a single time. The sample was PBMCs. Source of these receptors: a man aged 35-49 years in good health and CMV-seropositive. CDR3s include the opening cysteine and the closing phenylalanine or tryptophan. D genes are given only for firm matches. Only some rows state a clone size, as once, few, many or a class for expanded clones.

>TRBD2|NA|TRBJ2-3|TRBV5-4|12
TGTGCCAGCAGCTTTAGCGGGGCTACGCAGTATTTT
CASSFSGATQYF
>NA|NA|TRBJ1-1|TRBV2|14
TGTGCCAGCAGATTGACAAGTCTGATCACTGAAGCTTTCTTT
CASRLTSLITEAFF
>NA|NA|TRBJ2-3|TRBV5-1|14
TGCGCCAGCACCTTTAACCAGTACACAGATACGCAGTATTTT
CASTFNQYTDTQYF
>NA|NA|TRBJ1-5|TRBV2|14
TGTGCCAGCAGTATGGACTATAGCAATCAGCCCCAGCATTTT
CASSMDYSNQPQHF
>NA|NA|TRBJ2-5|TRBV4-2|15
TGTGCCAGCAGCCAAAGTTACAAAATTCAAGAGACCCAGTACTTC
CASSQSYKIQETQYF
>TRBD1|NA|TRBJ1-2|TRBV5-1|17
TGCGCCAGCAGCTTGGATCCCTGGCAGGGGGGTAACTATGGCTACACCTTC
CASSLDPWQGGNYGYTF
>TRBD2|few|TRBJ2-2|TRBV7-3|14
TGTGCCAGCAGTACTAGCGGGAACACCGGGGAGCTGTTTTTT
CASSTSGNTGELFF
>NA|once|TRBJ1-3|TRBV29-1|14
TGCAGCGTGGGAACCGACAGGCCTGGAAACACCATATATTTT
CSVGTDRPGNTIYF
>TRBD1|NA|TRBJ2-2|TRBV27|15
TGTGCCAGCAGCGCGGACAGGGGCAACACCGGGGAGCTGTTTTTT
CASSADRGNTGELFF
>NA|NA|TRBJ2-1|TRBV12-5|11
TGTGCTAGTGGTTACGGGAATGAGCAGTTCTTC
CASGYGNEQFF
>NA|few|TRBJ2-1|TRBV4-2|15
TGTGCCAGCAGCCAAGAAATTGCGGCCTACAATGAGCAGTTCTTC
CASSQEIAAYNEQFF
>NA|NA|TRBJ2-5|TRBV18|14
TGTGCCAGCTCAGAAGACAGCCTTGGGGAGACCCAGTACTTC
CASSEDSLGETQYF
>NA|NA|TRBJ2-7|TRBV7-9|13
TGTTCCAGCACCAATAGCGCCGGCTACGAGCAGTACTTC
CSSTNSAGYEQYF
>NA|NA|TRBJ1-3|TRBV10-3|17
TGTGCCATCAGTGATCAAAGACAGGCTTACTCTGGAAACACCATATATTTT
CAISDQRQAYSGNTIYF
>NA|few|TRBJ1-1|TRBV19|16
TGTGCCAGTATTGGATCCTGGGGGCAGGGAAACACTGAAGCTTTCTTT
CASIGSWGQGNTEAFF
>NA|NA|TRBJ2-1|TRBV25-1|15
TGTGCCAGCAGTGATCAGGGTGGTCCCCCCAATGAGCAGTTCTTC
CASSDQGGPPNEQFF
>NA|NA|TRBJ2-3|TRBV19|14
TGTGCCAGTAGTTCTCAGGCTAGCACAGATACGCAGTATTTT
CASSSQASTDTQYF
>TRBD1|NA|TRBJ1-1|TRBV10-3|11
TGTGCCATAGGACAGGGAACTGAAGCTTTCTTT
CAIGQGTEAFF
>TRBD1|NA|TRBJ1-4|TRBV6-5|15
TGTGCCAGCAGGGCCCAGGGGGACAAGAGCGAAAAACTGTTTTTT
CASRAQGDKSEKLFF
>NA|NA|TRBJ2-3|TRBV10-3|14
TGTGCCATCAGTGAGAGGACAGTGACAGATACGCAGTATTTT
CAISERTVTDTQYF
>TRBD2|NA|TRBJ2-3|TRBV7-3|16
TGTGCCAGCAGCCGGCAGGCTAGCGGGAACACAGATACGCAGTATTTT
CASSRQASGNTDTQYF
>NA|NA|TRBJ2-2|TRBV7-2|17
TGTGCCAGCAGCTTATTTGTCTGGGGCAGGGATAGCGGGGAGCTGTTTTTT
CASSLFVWGRDSGELFF
>TRBD1|NA|TRBJ1-1|TRBV7-9|17
TGTGCCAGCAGCTCTGACAGGGGTAACCGCTTTAACACTGAAGCTTTCTTT
CASSSDRGNRFNTEAFF
>TRBD2|NA|TRBJ2-7|TRBV5-4|15
TGTGCCAGCAGCCTGGGGGGGAGGGGCACTACGGGGCAGTACTTC
CASSLGGRGTTGQYF
>NA|once|TRBJ1-1|TRBV7-8|15
TGTGCCAGCAGCTTAGCGGGCAGGGTGAACACTGAAGCTTTCTTT
CASSLAGRVNTEAFF
>NA|NA|TRBJ2-7|TRBV9|16
TGTGCCAGCAGCGTAGGAGTCCCGGGTTACCCTAGCGAGCAGTACTTC
CASSVGVPGYPSEQYF
>NA|NA|TRBJ2-1|TRBV5-4|13
TGTGCCAGCAGCTTACAGGACCACAATGAGCAGTTCTTC
CASSLQDHNEQFF
>NA|NA|TRBJ2-3|TRBV10-3|13
TGTGCCATCAGCGCTACCCTAATAGATACGCGGTATTTT
CAISATLIDTRYF
>NA|NA|TRBJ2-5|TRBV6-5|13
TGTGCCAGCAGGCAGTCAGGACAAGAGACCCAGTACTTC
CASRQSGQETQYF
>TRBD1|NA|TRBJ1-2|TRBV25-1|14
TGTGCCAGCAGTTGGTCCGGGACAGGGGGCGGCTACACCTTC
CASSWSGTGGGYTF
>NA|NA|TRBJ2-7|TRBV5-1|14
TGCGCCAGCAGCTTAGGGGTCGGCGCCTACGAGCAGTACTTC
CASSLGVGAYEQYF
>NA|NA|TRBJ1-1|TRBV19|15
TGTGCCAGTGGCTTGGGGGGTTATCGGTCCACTGAAGCTTTCTTT
CASGLGGYRSTEAFF
>TRBD2|NA|TRBJ2-1|TRBV7-9|15
TGTGCCAGCAGCTTCCCGGGACTAGCGGGAAATGAGCAGTTCTTC
CASSFPGLAGNEQFF
>NA|NA|TRBJ2-1|TRBV14|19
TGTGCCAGCAGCCAAGATTACGTCTTTCGAGCCATCCTGAACAATGAGCAGTTCTTC
CASSQDYVFRAILNNEQFF
>NA|few|TRBJ2-3|TRBV5-1|14
TGCGCCAGCATCCGGGGAGGAAGCACAGATACGCAGTATTTT
CASIRGGSTDTQYF
>TRBD2|NA|TRBJ2-3|TRBV11-2|15
TGTGCCAGCAGCCTACTAGCGGGGGGCACAGATACGCAGTATTTT
CASSLLAGGTDTQYF
>NA|NA|TRBJ2-2|TRBV28|14
TGTGCCAGCAGTTTAGGAGGGAACACCGGGGAGCTGTTTTTT
CASSLGGNTGELFF
>NA|NA|TRBJ2-6|TRBV19|15
TGTGCGACGCAAGACTACGGCTCTGGGGCCAACGTCCTGACTTTC
CATQDYGSGANVLTF
>NA|NA|TRBJ1-5|TRBV4-2|13
TGTGCCAGCAGCCTTATTAAGGAGCAGCCCCAGCATTTT
CASSLIKEQPQHF
>NA|NA|TRBJ1-3|TRBV6-1|14
TGTGCCAGCAGTAGGGCAGGGGCTGGAAACACCATATATTTT
CASSRAGAGNTIYF
>NA|NA|TRBJ1-2|TRBV5-4|18
TGTGCCAGCAGCTTGGATTCCCCGGGCAGGCCGGGGGACTATGGCTACACCTTC
CASSLDSPGRPGDYGYTF
>TRBD1|NA|TRBJ1-3|TRBV9|17
TGTGCCAGCAGCGTAGGCCAGGGACAGGGGTCTGGAAACACCATATATTTT
CASSVGQGQGSGNTIYF
>NA|few|TRBJ2-2|TRBV7-6|15
TGTGCCAGCAGCTTAGCCCCGGCGAACACCGGGGAGCTGTTTTTT
CASSLAPANTGELFF
>TRBD2|NA|TRBJ2-5|TRBV2|14
TGTGCCAGCAGGTTGGGACTAGCGGGAGAGACCCAGTACTTC
CASRLGLAGETQYF
>NA|NA|TRBJ2-3|TRBV5-4|14
TGTGCCAGCAGCTTGGATAGTCTCACAGATACGCAGTATTTT
CASSLDSLTDTQYF
>NA|few|TRBJ2-7|TRBV7-2|13
TGTGCCAGCAGCTCGTCCGGGGTAGGGGAGCAGTACTTC
CASSSSGVGEQYF
>NA|NA|TRBJ2-3|TRBV19|15
TGTGCCAGTAGTATTCTACAGGGCAGCACAGATACGCAGTATTTT
CASSILQGSTDTQYF
>NA|NA|TRBJ1-1|TRBV11-2|12
TGTGCCAGCAGGGGAGGACACCGTGAAGCTTTCTTT
CASRGGHREAFF
>NA|NA|TRBJ2-5|TRBV15|16
TGTGCCACCAGCAGAGCCCCAGAAGAGGCCTGGGAGACCCAGTACTTC
CATSRAPEEAWETQYF
>NA|few|TRBJ1-3|TRBV6-5|13
TGTGCCAGCAGTCCTACTATTGGAAACACCATATATTTT
CASSPTIGNTIYF
>TRBD2|NA|TRBJ2-3|TRBV5-4|17
TGTGCCAGCAGCTTACTAGCGGGAGGAGGTCGGACAGATACGCAGTATTTT
CASSLLAGGGRTDTQYF
>TRBD2|few|TRBJ2-2|TRBV5-4|15
TGTGCCAGCAGCTTTACTAGCGGGGGTACCGGGGAGCTGTTTTTT
CASSFTSGGTGELFF
>NA|NA|TRBJ2-3|TRBV20-1|11
TGCAGTGCTAGCGGGGGAAATACGCAGTATTTT
CSASGGNTQYF
>TRBD1|NA|TRBJ2-2|TRBV9|16
TGTGCCAGCAGCGAGGGACAGGCTACGAACACCGGGGAGCTGTTTTTT
CASSEGQATNTGELFF
>NA|NA|TRBJ1-3|TRBV6-5|14
TGTGCCAGCTCCCTCAGCGGGACTGGAAACACCATATATTTT
CASSLSGTGNTIYF
>TRBD2|few|TRBJ2-4|TRBV5-4|17
TGTGCCAGCAGCTTGGGCGGTCTTAGCGGGAGCGGAAACAGTCAGTACTTC
CASSLGGLSGSGNSQYF
>TRBD1|NA|TRBJ2-1|TRBV27|14
TGTGCCAGCAGTTCGGACAGGGGGCTTCGTGAGCAGTTCTTC
CASSSDRGLREQFF
>NA|NA|TRBJ2-7|TRBV5-5|14
TGTGCCAGCAGCTTGGCCGGCAGGGCCTACGAGCAGTACTTC
CASSLAGRAYEQYF
>NA|NA|TRBJ2-7|TRBV18|15
TGTGCCAGCTCACCCCCTTCGGGGGATACCTACGAGCAGTACTTC
CASSPPSGDTYEQYF